This is a list of T cell receptor delta chains from one sample in a study of gamma-delta T cells after stem cell transplantation. TCRdb applied CATT to the RT-PCR reads for clone calling. Found here are about 1,700 delta-chain clones, about 2% of them singletons; the top ten hold approximately 50%. Sample: gamma-delta T cells. The receptors shown here come from a human donor. It is not recorded whose cells these are; they may come from a transplant donor. Both conserved end residues are part of each CDR3. Each record gives: J gene, V gene, CDR3 protein.

J gene: TRDJ1; V gene: TRDV2; CDR3 protein: CACDKLGDTRGTDKLIF
J gene: TRDJ1; V gene: TRDV2; CDR3 protein: CACDPVRMGDTGASDKLIF
J gene: TRDJ1; V gene: TRDV2; CDR3 protein: CACDTELTDKLIF
J gene: TRDJ1; V gene: TRDV2; CDR3 protein: CACVPLGDTDKLIF
J gene: TRDJ1; V gene: TRDV2; CDR3 protein: CACDTLGDNTDKLIF
J gene: TRDJ1; V gene: TRDV2; CDR3 protein: CACDLITGGYDIHPVTDKLIF
J gene: TRDJ1; V gene: TRDV2; CDR3 protein: CACDPVLGDTGGLELIF
J gene: TRDJ1; V gene: TRDV2; CDR3 protein: CACDPLVGDTSDKLIF
J gene: TRDJ1; V gene: TRDV2; CDR3 protein: CACDTVGGMYPEKLIF
J gene: TRDJ3; V gene: TRDV2; CDR3 protein: CACDPLLGDTSSWDTRQMFF
J gene: TRDJ1; V gene: TRDV2; CDR3 protein: CACDTLGDTRVAHTDKLIF
J gene: TRDJ1; V gene: TRDV2; CDR3 protein: CACDDVRGYDKLIF